This T cell receptor (beta chain) was recorded in a study of neurological immune-mediated disorders. Study-level findings and limits: The multiple sclerosis repertoire cluster showed no association with any clinical or MRI feature. The authors stated that larger cohorts are needed. TCR-beta repertoires seemed private in all groups, with no expanded CDR3 amino acid sequences shared. In HTLV-1-associated myelopathy, TCR clonal expansion was greatest, and in multiple sclerosis it was least, below healthy controls.

Synthesis of cDNA was carried out by template-switch 5'RACE. The reaction used 10-nucleotide random UMIs. TCRdb recomputed calls from the 5' RACE reads with MiXCR, one row per CDR3 protein. The sample lists about 60,000 distinct CDR3 sequences, 3.5% to 4.5% seen once, with around 2.1% in the top ten. The CDR3 extends over 15 amino acids. Unmatched junction bases numbered 8, after V lost 5 bases and J lost 8 bases. Germline CDR1 and CDR2: SGHTA and FQGTGA. There are many counts of this clonotype. The antigen remains unidentified. This TCR came from a woman in her fifties or sixties with multiple sclerosis. The V and J genes are TRBV7-3 and TRBJ2-1, with 11 bases aligning to TRBD2. Sequenced input: PBMCs. CDR3 sequence: CASSTRGTSGDEQFF. Here the CDR3 DNA reads TGTGCCAGCAGCACAAGGGGGACTAGCGGAGATGAGCAGTTCTTC.